The 3 T cell receptor beta chains below all came from one sample that was sequenced in a study of shared clonotypes between healthy human individuals. TCRdb's copy holds only in-frame clones and misses some; the assay was immunoSEQ multiplex PCR. The sample includes approximately 740,000 clones, around 67% of them seen just once. The specimen sequenced was memory CD4+ T cells sorted from blood. As to subset: CD45RA-negative fraction. Every receptor here comes from a woman aged 25 to 39 in good health.

V and J are TRBV29-1 and TRBJ1-3, with TRBD1 identical over 7 bases. This CDR3 is 14 amino acids long. V lost 6 bases, J lost 0 bases, and 5 bases stayed unmatched. CDR1 is SQVTM and CDR2 is ANQGSEA in the germline V gene. The CDR3 nucleotides are TGCAGCGTACGGGACAGCCGCTCTGGAAACACCATATATTTT. Translation gives CSVRDSRSGNTIYF.

As concerns this clone: A single base separates this from a much larger clone, so it may be a read error. The chain has TRBV28 and TRBJ1-5; D is possibly TRBD1 (5 bases). V shed 7 bases and J shed 4 bases, with 8 bases lying between them. Germline values: CDR1 MDHEN, CDR2 SYDVKM. The CDR3 has 12 residues. The CDR3 sequence is CASNWGNQPQHF. The DNA for the CDR3 is TGTGCCAGCAATTGGGGGAATCAGCCCCAGCATTTT.

This clone has a single count. The chain carries TRBV27 and TRBJ2-7; possibly TRBD2 for D (5 bases). The V end was cut by 4 bases, the J end by 7 bases, with 20 bases between. CDR1 and CDR2 (germline): MNHEY, SMNVEV (reference sequence). This CDR3 is built from 15 residues. CDR3 in DNA: TGTGCCAGCAGTTCCTGGGGTCAGACTCCGGGGGAGCAGTACTTC. Protein sequence: CASSSWGQTPGEQYF.